Listed here are 24 T cell receptor beta chains from one sample, sequenced in a study of shared clonotypes between healthy human individuals. The data were produced by immunoSEQ multiplex PCR, yet TCRdb's version contains in-frame clones alone and is incomplete. The sample holds about 490,000 clones, 70% to 85% seen once. Sample: PBMCs. The receptor source for this set is a woman in her 40s in good health. Some clones in this sample may be carry-over from other donors' samples.

In this sample, this clone turned up a few times. This sequence joins TRBV10-3 and TRBJ2-7; 7 bases are shared with TRBD2. Germline V gives CDR1 ENHRY, CDR2 SYGVKD. V lost 4 bases and J lost 3; bases outside the gene matches: 6. The CDR3 contains 14 residues. Here the CDR3 DNA reads TGTGCCATCAGTGGGGGACCGGGGGGCTACGAGCAGTACTTC. Its protein is CAISGGPGGYEQYF.

The chain combines TRBV29-1 with TRBJ2-1; 11 nucleotides line up with TRBD2. This CDR3 spans 14 amino acids. CDR1 SQVTM and CDR2 ANQGSEA come from the germline V gene. V gave up 4 bases and J gave up 5 bases; unmatched junction bases: 4. CDR3 nucleotides: TGCAGCGTTGGGACTAGCGGGTCCGACAATGAGCAGTTCTTC. It is translated as CSVGTSGSDNEQFF.

This clone was picked up a small number of times. The conserved phenylalanine or tryptophan is not found at the CDR3 terminus, so this likely reflects a read error. This chain links TRBV2 with TRBJ1-1, with 8 bases fitting TRBD1. The CDR3 is made up of 15 amino acids. V gave up 6 bases and J gave up 1 base; unmatched junction bases: 7. From germline, CDR1 is SNHLY and CDR2 FYNNEI. The CDR3 is CASRPTGVGNTEAFS. For the CDR3, the DNA is TGTGCCAGCAGGCCGACAGGGGTGGGGAACACTGAAGCTTTCTCT.

This clone appeared a single time. Other nucleotide sequences in the sample specify the same CDR3. The V gene is TRBV7-9, the J gene TRBJ2-1; 10 bases are a match to TRBD2. V gave up 3 bases and J gave up 5 bases; unmatched junction bases: 4. CDR1 SEHNR and CDR2 FQNEAQ come from the germline V gene (reference sequence). CDR3 size: 15 residues. The CDR3 spells CASSFRTSGHNEQFF. As DNA, the CDR3 is TGTGCCAGCAGCTTCCGGACTAGCGGACACAATGAGCAGTTCTTC.

This chain links TRBV14 with TRBJ1-1; 8 nucleotides line up with TRBD1. This CDR3 has 15 amino acids. J lost 0 bases, V lost 4 bases, and 4 bases had no gene match. The germline V gene encodes CDR1 SGHDN and CDR2 FVKESK. The CDR3 region has the DNA TGTGCCAGCAGCCCAAACAGGGGGGTGAACACTGAAGCTTTCTTT. As protein: CASSPNRGVNTEAFF.

V usage is TRBV5-4 and J usage is TRBJ1-1; D is unresolved. Germline CDR1 and CDR2: SGHNT and YYREEE (reference sequence). Trimming removed 4 bases from V and 1 base from J, with 17 bases in between. The CDR3 is 16 amino acids. CDR3 amino acids: CASSTPARATNTEAFF. The CDR3 DNA reads as TGTGCCAGCAGCACCCCAGCGAGGGCCACGAACACTGAAGCTTTCTTT. Complete variable domain (other parts from reference TRBV5-4 and TRBJ1-1): ETGVTQSPTHLIKTRGQQVTLRCSSQSGHNTVSWYQQALGQGPQFIFQYYREEENGRGNFPPRFSGLQFPNYSSELNVNALELDDSALYLCASSTPARATNTEAFFGQGTRLTVV.

V usage is TRBV9 and J usage is TRBJ2-6; 9 nucleotides line up with TRBD2. This CDR3 spans 15 amino acids. The V segment lost 6 bases and the J segment 4 bases; nucleotides outside the gene matches: 5. Germline CDR1 is SGDLS and CDR2 is YYNGEE. The DNA of the CDR3 is TGTGCCAGCACTTTAGCGGGAGCCGGGGCCAACGTCCTGACTTTC. It translates to CASTLAGAGANVLTF.

The count of this clone is one. The chain uses TRBV18 and TRBJ1-2; D call uncertain. This CDR3 region has 14 residues. Trimming took off 3 bases at V and 5 bases at J, with 13 bases between the two ends. From germline, CDR1 is KGHSH and CDR2 LQKENI. For the CDR3, the DNA is TGTGCCAGCTCACCTAGGTGGGTAGATTATGGCTACACCTTC. Its protein product is CASSPRWVDYGYTF.

The chain couples TRBV7-8 to TRBJ1-2; D is undetermined. The CDR3 extends over 14 amino acids. Trimming shortened V by 1 base and J by 9 bases, and 15 bases separated the two germline ends. The germline V gene encodes CDR1 SGHVS and CDR2 FQNEAQ. The CDR3 nucleotides are TGTGCCAGCAGCTTAGAGGCCTGGGGAAGTAGCTACACCTTC. It translates to CASSLEAWGSSYTF. Complete variable domain (other parts from reference TRBV7-8 and TRBJ1-2): GAGVSQSPRYKVAKRGQDVALRCDPISGHVSLFWYQQALGQGPEFLTYFQNEAQLDKSGLPSDRFFAERPEGSVSTLKIQRTQQEDSAVYLCASSLEAWGSSYTFGSGTRLTVV.

The chain has TRBV5-1 and TRBJ1-4; perhaps TRBD1 as D (6 bases). V gave up 4 bases and J gave up 8 bases, with 21 bases separating them. CDR3 size: 16 residues. Germline lookup yields CDR1 SGHRS and CDR2 YFSETQ. CDR3 region: CASSEGGRAGAEKLFF. The CDR3 DNA reads TGCGCCAGCAGCGAAGGTGGTAGGGCAGGGGCAGAAAAACTGTTTTTT.

The genes are TRBV5-5 and TRBJ2-1; D gene uncertain. The CDR3 is made up of 15 amino acids. V lost 1 base and J lost 1, with 9 bases in between. Germline V gene lookup returns CDR1 SGHKS and CDR2 YYEKEE (reference sequence). In DNA, the CDR3 is TGTGCCAGCAGCTTGCCGTGGGGTTCCTACAATGAGCAGTTCTTC. Protein product: CASSLPWGSYNEQFF. Full variable domain (outside the CDR3, taken from reference TRBV5-5 and TRBJ2-1): DAGVTQSPTHLIKTRGQQVTLRCSPISGHKSVSWYQQVLGQGPQFIFQYYEKEERGRGNFPDRFSARQFPNYSSELNVNALLLGDSALYLCASSLPWGSYNEQFFGPGTRLTVL.

The rearrangement links TRBV30 to TRBJ2-2; 8 bases line up with TRBD2. Germline values: CDR1 GTSNPN, CDR2 SVGIG (reference sequence). J was trimmed by 6 bases and V by 1 base; bases with no gene match: 4. CDR3 length: 14 residues. DNA of the CDR3: TGTGCCTGGAGTGAGAGGACTAGCTCCGGGGAGCTGTTTTTT. Its translation: CAWSERTSSGELFF.

The CDR3 sequence: CASKGQGNMNTEAFF. CDR3 bases: TGTGCCAGCAAGGGACAGGGCAACATGAACACTGAAGCTTTCTTT. This chain connects TRBV28 to TRBJ1-1; 9 positions agree with TRBD1. This CDR3 is built from 15 residues. Losses at the gene ends were 7 bases for V and 0 bases for J; bases not matched to a gene: 6. CDR1 is MDHEN and CDR2 is SYDVKM in the germline V gene.

Turning to this clone: A much larger clone differs from this one at a single base, so this may be a read error. Other DNA sequences within the sample encode an identical CDR3. This sequence joins TRBV7-2 and TRBJ2-3; D call uncertain. V lost 1 base, J lost 1 base, and 0 bases lay in between. The length of the CDR3 is 12 residues. Per germline, CDR1 SGHTA and CDR2 FQGNSA. The CDR3 here is CASSLGTDTQYF. CDR3 nucleotide sequence: TGTGCCAGCAGCTTAGGCACAGATACGCAGTATTTT.

This clone occurred a few times. This chain joins TRBV28 and TRBJ1-5; no clear D. Trimming stripped 4 bases from V and 0 bases from J, with 7 bases between. The CDR3 has 14 amino acids. Germline CDR1 MDHEN, CDR2 SYDVKM. CDR3 sequence reads: CASSYRFSNQPQHF. Written as DNA, the CDR3 is TGTGCCAGCAGTTATAGGTTTAGCAATCAGCCCCAGCATTTT.

The chain employs TRBV10-3 and TRBJ2-2; TRBD2 might be the D (5 bases). Germline values: CDR1 ENHRY, CDR2 SYGVKD. The CDR3 extends over 15 amino acids. V dropped 11 bases and J dropped 0 bases, with 16 bases sitting between them. DNA of the CDR3: TGTGCCGTCCAACCGGGGTTCGCGAACACCGGGGAGCTGTTTTTT. Translating it yields CAVQPGFANTGELFF.

This chain links TRBV6-6 with TRBJ2-7, with 11 bases matching TRBD2. CDR1 and CDR2 (germline): MNHNY, SVGAGI (reference sequence). CDR3 length: 15 residues. Trimming removed 6 bases from V and 5 bases from J; junction bases left unmatched: 9. CDR3 residues: CASRPTSGSTHEQYF. Here the CDR3 DNA reads TGTGCCAGCAGGCCTACTAGCGGGAGTACTCACGAGCAGTACTTC.

The chain recombines TRBV5-8 with TRBJ2-1, with D perhaps TRBD1 (6 bases). V was clipped by 1 base and J by 0 bases, with 14 bases between them. The germline V gene has CDR1 SGHTS and CDR2 YDEGEE. The CDR3 consists of 17 residues. This CDR3 reads CASSLFTTGSSYNEQFF. CDR3 sequence (DNA): TGTGCCAGCAGCTTGTTCACAACAGGGAGCTCCTACAATGAGCAGTTCTTC.

The chain links TRBV7-9 to TRBJ1-1; tentatively, D is TRBD1 (6 bases). V was trimmed by 5 bases and J by 5 bases, leaving 12 bases between them. Germline assignment: CDR1 SEHNR and CDR2 FQNEAQ (reference sequence). CDR3 length equals 13 residues. The CDR3 reads CASSPQGETEAFF. CDR3 bases: TGTGCCAGCAGCCCACAGGGAGAAACTGAAGCTTTCTTT.

In DNA form, the CDR3 reads TGTGCCAGCACCACCCCCCGCTGTCACAACGAGCAGTACTTC. Encoded protein: CASTTPRCHNEQYF. The chain links TRBV9 to TRBJ2-7; D call uncertain. From germline, CDR1 is SGDLS and CDR2 YYNGEE. CDR3 length: 14 amino acids. Trimming cost V 6 bases and J 5 bases, with 18 bases left between them. Full variable domain (missing parts from reference TRBV9 and TRBJ2-7): DSGVTQTPKHLITATGQRVTLRCSPRSGDLSVYWYQQSLDQGLQFLIQYYNGEERAKGNILERFSAQQFPDLHSELNLSSLELGDSALYFCASTTPRCHNEQYFGPGTRLTVT.

This chain connects TRBV19 to TRBJ1-1; D call uncertain. Looked up from germline, CDR1 is LNHDA and CDR2 is SQIVND (reference sequence). The V end was cut by 5 bases, the J end by 7 bases, with 11 bases between. The CDR3 length is 12 residues. CDR3 region: CASSLYSGEAFF. Written as DNA, the CDR3 is TGTGCCAGTAGTTTGTACTCCGGTGAAGCTTTCTTT.

The chain joins TRBV14 to TRBJ2-7; D gene unclear. Looked up from germline, CDR1 is SGHDN and CDR2 is FVKESK. Trimming took off 4 bases at V and 5 bases at J, with 12 bases between the two ends. The CDR3 runs to 13 residues. CDR3 coding DNA: TGTGCCAGCAGCCCCCGTCGGCTTCACGAGCAGTACTTC. It codes for CASSPRRLHEQYF.

The chain joins TRBV5-1 to TRBJ1-4; D gene ambiguous. The CDR3 runs to 16 residues. CDR1 is SGHRS, CDR2 YFSETQ, per germline. V lost 2 bases to trimming and J lost 0 bases, with 11 bases between them. In DNA, the CDR3 is TGCGCCAGCAGCTTATATGGGCAGGCAACTAATGAAAAACTGTTTTTT. Translated: CASSLYGQATNEKLFF.

The V call is TRBV9, the J call TRBJ2-2, with D maybe TRBD1 (6 bases). CDR1 and CDR2 (germline): SGDLS, YYNGEE. The CDR3 length is 16 residues. The ends were cut back, 4 bases at V and 1 base at J, with 14 bases in the middle. The CDR3 DNA is TGTGCCAGCAGCCCTCTACAGGGAAGGAACACCGGGGAGCTGTTTTTT. The encoded protein is CASSPLQGRNTGELFF.